Listed below are T cell receptor beta chains from one sample, sequenced in a study of T cell responses to AZD1222 COVID-19 vaccine. Clones were read by immunoSEQ multiplex PCR, and TCRdb kept only the in-frame ones, dropping some. The sample records roughly 100,000 clones, roughly 91% being singletons. Specimen: peripheral blood, collected on day 0 of AZD1222 vaccination. The receptors here all came from an adult in good health. Both conserved end residues are part of each CDR3. A D gene is named only where the DNA matches it firmly. Size tells how often a clone was seen (once, few, many) or the class of an expanded clone, and some rows leave it out.

size: few
V: TRBV6-5
D: .
J: TRBJ2-3
DNA: TGTGCCAGCACCCCTGAACGGGGGTTGGGAGATACGCAGTATTTT
CDR3: CASTPERGLGDTQYF

size: .
V: TRBV19
D: .
J: TRBJ2-5
DNA: TGTGCCACCCGACAGTCGGGAGAGACCCAGTACTTC
CDR3: CATRQSGETQYF

size: .
V: TRBV7-8
D: .
J: TRBJ1-4
DNA: TGTGCCAGCAGCTCAGACCCGTGGGGTGAAAAACTGTTTTTT
CDR3: CASSSDPWGEKLFF

size: .
V: TRBV27
D: TRBD1
J: TRBJ2-5
DNA: TGTGCCAGCAGTGCCTGGACAGGCTGGGAGACCCAGTACTTC
CDR3: CASSAWTGWETQYF

size: .
V: TRBV4-3
D: TRBD1
J: TRBJ1-6
DNA: TGCGCCAGCAGCCAGAGGGACAGGTCCACTTCACCCCTCCACTTT
CDR3: CASSQRDRSTSPLHF

size: .
V: TRBV5-6
D: TRBD1
J: TRBJ1-6
DNA: TGTGCCAGCAGGCGAAGGACAGGGGACAATAATTCACCCCTCCACTTT
CDR3: CASRRRTGDNNSPLHF

size: .
V: TRBV5-1
D: .
J: TRBJ2-1
DNA: TGCGCCAGCAGCTTGGACGAGGGTAGGGTATACAATGAGCAGTTCTTC
CDR3: CASSLDEGRVYNEQFF

size: .
V: TRBV19
D: TRBD2
J: TRBJ2-3
DNA: TGTGCCAGTAGGGAGATGCTAGCGGGGACAGATACGCAGTATTTT
CDR3: CASREMLAGTDTQYF

size: .
V: TRBV18
D: TRBD1
J: TRBJ1-1
DNA: TGTGCCAGCTCACCGAGGGACAGGGATGCAGCTTTCTTT
CDR3: CASSPRDRDAAFF

size: .
V: TRBV9
D: TRBD2
J: TRBJ2-3
DNA: TGTGCCAGCAGCGGGGGACTAGCGGGGGGCCCTCCTGCAGATACGCAGTATTTT
CDR3: CASSGGLAGGPPADTQYF

size: .
V: TRBV29-1
D: TRBD1
J: TRBJ2-7
DNA: TGCAGCGTTGAAGATCCCGGGACAGGGGGAAAGACCTACGAGCAGTACTTC
CDR3: CSVEDPGTGGKTYEQYF

size: .
V: TRBV19
D: .
J: TRBJ1-4
DNA: TGTGCCAGTAGTATCGACTCCAGGGTACTGTTTTTT
CDR3: CASSIDSRVLFF

size: .
V: TRBV30
D: .
J: TRBJ2-5
DNA: TGTGCCTGGAGTGGACAGTTCCAAGAGACCCAGTACTTC
CDR3: CAWSGQFQETQYF

size: .
V: TRBV3-1/TRBV3-2
D: .
J: TRBJ1-1
DNA: TGTGCCAGCAGCCAAGCCACAACCATGAACACTGAAGCTTTCTTT
CDR3: CASSQATTMNTEAFF

size: .
V: TRBV19
D: .
J: TRBJ1-6
DNA: TGTGCCAGTGCCTATCGCAGCTCCTATAATTCACCCCTCCACTTT
CDR3: CASAYRSSYNSPLHF

size: once
V: TRBV5-1
D: TRBD2
J: TRBJ2-5
DNA: TGCGCCAGCAGCTTGTCTAGCGGGGGGGCCCTCCAAGAGACCCAGTACTTC
CDR3: CASSLSSGGALQETQYF

size: .
V: TRBV10-1
D: .
J: TRBJ1-1
DNA: TGCGCCAGCAGTGAGGCAGGGGTCGCTTTCTTT
CDR3: CASSEAGVAFF

size: .
V: TRBV27
D: .
J: TRBJ2-3
DNA: TGTGCCAGCGCCGTCAGCAGGGGAGCAGATACGCAGTATTTT
CDR3: CASAVSRGADTQYF

size: .
V: TRBV18
D: .
J: TRBJ1-5
DNA: TGTGCCAGCTCACCGCCGGGGCGATACAATCAGCCCCAGCATTTT
CDR3: CASSPPGRYNQPQHF

size: .
V: TRBV5-8
D: TRBD1
J: TRBJ2-7
DNA: TGTGCCAGCAGCTTATCAACCGGGACAGGGAGGTACGAGCAGTACTTC
CDR3: CASSLSTGTGRYEQYF

size: .
V: TRBV5-8
D: .
J: TRBJ2-3
DNA: TGTGCCAGCAGCTTAGGGGGGGCCTCGACAGATACGCAGTATTTT
CDR3: CASSLGGASTDTQYF

size: once
V: TRBV20-1
D: .
J: TRBJ1-6
DNA: TGCAGTGCTAGTTGGTGGCAGGGCAATTCACCCCTCCACTTT
CDR3: CSASWWQGNSPLHF

size: .
V: TRBV11-2
D: TRBD2
J: TRBJ2-1
DNA: TGTGCCAGCAGCTCAGAACTAGCGCGTCGACACAATGAGCAGTTCTTC
CDR3: CASSSELARRHNEQFF

size: .
V: TRBV5-4
D: .
J: TRBJ2-5
DNA: TGTGCCAGCAGCTTGGAAACCGCTAGCTCCCACAGGGCCCAGTACTTC
CDR3: CASSLETASSHRAQYF

size: .
V: TRBV19
D: .
J: TRBJ1-2
DNA: TGTGCCAGTAGACAAAGCCCCAACTATGGCTACACCTTC
CDR3: CASRQSPNYGYTF